Shown below are 30 T cell receptor beta chains from a single sample sequenced in a study of tumor and adjacent non-tumor tissue in lung cancer. Three rounds of nested PCR, following a modified ARM-PCR protocol, produced the TCRbeta library. MiXCR, run by TCRdb on the multiplex PCR reads, gives a single entry per CDR3 protein. The table has about 200,000 distinct CDR3 sequences, about two thirds seen once. RNA was extracted from bulk tissue without any cell sorting. Source material: lung tumor tissue. All receptors derive from a man aged 60 to 69 with non-small cell lung cancer.

The CDR3 is CASSYAGPNTEAFF. The CDR3 DNA sequence: TGTGCCAGCAGTTATGCGGGACCGAACACTGAAGCTTTCTTT. The rearrangement uses TRBV6-6 and TRBJ1-1; perhaps TRBD1 as D (5 bases). CDR1 and CDR2 from the germline V gene are MNHNY and SVGAGI (reference sequence). The V gene lost 3 bases and the J gene lost 1 base, with 9 bases spanning the gap. The CDR3 is 14 residues long.

This rearrangement joins TRBV12-3 or TRBV12-4 to TRBJ2-7, with 11 bases identical to TRBD1. V lost 0 bases and J lost 7; bases outside the gene matches: 5. This CDR3 is built from 15 residues. CDR3 loop: CASSLAGTGGREQYF. CDR3 bases: TGTGCCAGCAGTTTAGCTGGGACAGGGGGGAGAGAGCAGTACTTC.

Points on this clonotype: The junction departs from germline at one end; a sequencing error may be responsible. V and J are TRBV4-2 and TRBJ2-1, with D maybe TRBD1 (6 bases). This CDR3 has 14 residues. Per the germline V gene, CDR1 is LGHNA and CDR2 is YNFKEQ. For the CDR3, the DNA is TGTGCCAGCAACCAAGTGGACAGAGACAATGAGCAGTTCTTC. Its translation is CASNQVDRDNEQFF.

Only one count was recorded for this clonotype. One end of the junction varies from germline; a read error may be responsible. The chain links TRBV5-4 to TRBJ2-1; D remains ambiguous. This CDR3 is built from 15 residues. Germline V lookup: CDR1 SGHNT, CDR2 YYREEE (reference sequence). The CDR3 protein is CASSLRATYGNEQFF. The CDR3 DNA follows: TGTGCCAGCAGCCTTAGGGCAACCTATGGTAATGAGCAGTTCTTT.

With respect to this clonotype: The junction departs from germline at one end; a sequencing error may be responsible. The V gene is TRBV11-1, the J gene TRBJ2-5, with D possibly being TRBD2 (7 bases). Per germline, CDR1 SGHAT and CDR2 FQDESV (reference sequence). This CDR3 is 16 amino acids long. The CDR3 protein is CASSLARGLLQETQHF. CDR3 bases: TGTGCCAGCAGCTTAGCGCGGGGGCTACTCCAAGAGACCCAGCACTTC.

A word on this clonotype: A read error may produce the germline difference seen at one junction end. The chain has TRBV20-1 and TRBJ2-1; 14 positions agree with TRBD2. The CDR3 consists of 15 residues. Germline V lookup: CDR1 DFQATT, CDR2 SNEGSKA (reference sequence). DNA of the CDR3: TGTAGTGCTAACCCGACTAGCGGGAGGGCCAATGGGCAGTTCTTC. Translated, it gives CSANPTSGRANGQFF.

Concerning this clonotype itself: Since no conserved phenylalanine or tryptophan closes the CDR3, a read error is the likely cause. This rearrangement joins TRBV12-3 or TRBV12-4 to TRBJ2-2, with D possibly TRBD1 on 6 matching bases. This CDR3 has 12 amino acids. CDR3 bases: TGTGCCAGGAGTGGGGGCACCTGGGAGCTGTTTATT. As protein: CARSGGTWELFI.

This rearrangement joins TRBV20-1 to TRBJ2-5; TRBD2 matches at 7 bases. V lost 4 bases to trimming and J lost 3 bases; unmatched junction nucleotides: 11. Per germline, CDR1 DFQATT and CDR2 SNEGSKA (reference sequence). There are 15 residues in the CDR3. The DNA for the CDR3 is TGCAGTGCTATTTCTAGCGGAGGGGCCGAAGAGACCCAGTACTTC. As protein: CSAISSGGAEETQYF.

This clonotype was counted a single time. No conserved phenylalanine or tryptophan is present at the end of the CDR3, so a read error is the likely explanation. V and J are TRBV6-5 and TRBJ2-7, with D uncertain. The CDR3 totals 15 residues. Germline values: CDR1 MNHEY, CDR2 SVGAGI. This chain's CDR3 is CASGNGVVTRYKQYL. CDR3 nucleotides: TGTGCCAGCGGCAATGGGGTAGTCACTCGCTACAAGCAGTACCTC.

Regarding this clonotype: Possible read error: a much larger clone is one base away. The rearrangement links TRBV6-5 to TRBJ2-1, with D unresolved. Germline CDR1 and CDR2: MNHEY and SVGAGI. The CDR3 extends over 16 amino acids. CDR3 loop: CASSYSGRSSYDEQFF. Here the CDR3 DNA reads TGTGCCAGCAGTTACTCCGGCAGGAGCTCCTACGATGAGCAGTTCTTC.

A note on this clonotype: An end of the junction does not agree with germline; a read error may underlie this. This chain's CDR3 is CASSSTGGQPQQF. DNA for the CDR3: TGTGCCAGCAGCTCCACAGGGGGACAGCCCCAGCAGTTT. V gene TRBV6-5 combines with J gene TRBJ1-5; TRBD1 matches 8 bases. Germline CDR1 reads MNHEY; CDR2 reads SVGAGI. The CDR3 is 13 residues long.

This sequence joins TRBV5-4 and TRBJ2-5; no clear D. V was shortened by 4 bases and J by 0 bases, with 10 bases between the two germline ends. CDR3 length: 14 amino acids. In germline, CDR1 is SGHNT, CDR2 YYREEE (reference sequence). In DNA form, the CDR3 reads TGTGCCAGCAGCGCCGTTCGAGACCAAGAGACCCAGTACTTC. Translating gives CASSAVRDQETQYF.

The table lists this clonotype with a few counts. A read error may explain this, as a much larger clone is one base away. The chain couples TRBV11-3 to TRBJ2-3, with unresolved D. The CDR3 is made up of 12 amino acids. The germline CDR1 and CDR2 sequences are SGHNT and YENEEA. Trimming stripped 5 bases from V and 5 bases from J, with 8 bases between. The CDR3 is CASSHLGDTQYF. The CDR3 DNA reads TGTGCCAGCAGCCATTTAGGAGATACGCAGTATTTT.

Notes on this clonotype: An end of the junction differs from the germline gene, which may be a read error. The V call is TRBV4-3, the J call TRBJ2-3, with 8 nucleotides matching TRBD2. Per the germline V gene, CDR1 is LGHNA and CDR2 is YSLEER. There are 16 residues in the CDR3. CDR3 loop: CASNQERLAGLDTQYF. CDR3 sequence (DNA): TGCGCCAGCAACCAAGAGCGTCTAGCGGGTTTAGATACGCAGTATTTT.

This clonotype came up once. Relative to the germline gene, one junction end is altered; a read error may explain this. The J gene is TRBJ1-1, the V gene TRBV6-2 or TRBV6-3; 7 bases map to TRBD1. This CDR3 region has 16 residues. Germline CDR1 is MNHEY and CDR2 is SVGEGT. The CDR3 DNA sequence: TGTGCCAACAGTTACCCTACAGGGGCGGTGAACACTGAAGCTTTCTTT. This encodes CANSYPTGAVNTEAFF.

As to this clonotype: This may be a read error: a much more frequent sequence differs by one nucleotide. The V and J genes are TRBV6-6 and TRBJ1-5; D is perhaps TRBD1 (5 bases). The V gene's germline CDR1 is MNHNY and CDR2 SVGAGI (reference sequence). The V end lost 6 bases, the J end lost 5 bases, and 8 bases lay between the germline ends. The CDR3 covers 12 residues. The CDR3 reads CASSRQYQPQHF. As DNA, the CDR3 is TGTGCCAGCAGCCGACAGTATCAGCCCCAGCATTTT.

Only a few counts were recorded for this clonotype. Since a much larger clone is just one base distant, this may be a read error. As DNA, the CDR3 is TGTGCCAGCAGCTTAAGAGTAGCGCGCTCCTACAATGATCAGTTCTTC. Translation: CASSLRVARSYNDQFF. The V and J genes are TRBV11-2 and TRBJ2-1, with D possibly being TRBD2 (5 bases). In germline, CDR1 is SGHAT, CDR2 FQNNGV. The CDR3 contains 16 residues.

About this clonotype: With a much larger clone just one base away, this may be a read error. J is TRBJ1-2 and V is TRBV14; TRBD1 might be the D (5 bases). The CDR3 runs to 13 residues. Germline CDR1 and CDR2: SGHDN and FVKESK. CDR3 coding DNA: TGTGCCAGAAGCCTTAGGGGTTTTTATGGCTACACCTTC. This gives the protein CARSLRGFYGYTF.

This rearrangement joins TRBV20-1 to TRBJ2-5, with 7 bases aligning to TRBD1. Looked up from germline, CDR1 is DFQATT and CDR2 is SNEGSKA (reference sequence). With V trimmed by 7 bases and J by 5 bases, 13 bases remained unmatched. CDR3 length equals 14 residues. CDR3 sequence reads: CSVAEGAGPETQYF. In nucleotides, the CDR3 is TGCAGTGTTGCCGAGGGGGCGGGCCCCGAGACCCAGTACTTC.

The chain recombines TRBV29-1 with TRBJ2-5; D is possibly TRBD2 (5 bases). Trimming shortened V by 7 bases and J by 12 bases, and 21 bases separated the two germline ends. The CDR3 contains 12 residues. The germline V gene encodes CDR1 SQVTM and CDR2 ANQGSEA. CDR3 residues: CSDQRNRESKYF. The CDR3 DNA follows: TGCAGCGACCAACGGAATAGGGAGAGCAAGTACTTC.

Regarding this clonotype: This may arise from a read error, as a much more abundant clone is one base away. The chain couples TRBV5-5 to TRBJ2-1, with 8 bases lining up with TRBD2. This CDR3 is 16 amino acids long. Germline V gene data show CDR1 as SGHKS and CDR2 as YYEKEE (reference sequence). V shed 1 base and J 5 bases; nucleotides not matched to a gene: 8. The CDR3 region has the DNA TGTGCCAGCAGCTTGCAATCGGGGGGGGCCGACAATGAGCAGTTCTTC. Residues: CASSLQSGGADNEQFF. Complete variable domain (other parts from reference TRBV5-5 and TRBJ2-1): DAGVTQSPTHLIKTRGQQVTLRCSPISGHKSVSWYQQVLGQGPQFIFQYYEKEERGRGNFPDRFSARQFPNYSSELNVNALLLGDSALYLCASSLQSGGADNEQFFGPGTRLTVL.

This clonotype is a singleton in its sample. The chain recombines TRBV30 with TRBJ1-4; D is ambiguous. The germline V gene encodes CDR1 GTSNPN and CDR2 SVGIG (reference sequence). V lost 3 bases to trimming and J lost 4 bases, with 6 bases between them. The CDR3 is made up of 12 amino acids. In nucleotides, the CDR3 is TGTGCCTGGAGACAGCTTAATGAAAAACTGTTTTTT. As protein: CAWRQLNEKLFF. The variable domain in full, completed from reference TRBV30 and TRBJ1-4, reads SQTIHQWPATLVQPVGSPLSLECTVEGTSNPNLYWYRQAAGRGLQLLFYSVGIGQISSEVPQNLSASRPQDRQFILSSKKLLLSDSGFYLCAWRQLNEKLFFGSGTQLSVL.

This clonotype appeared a few times. The chain employs TRBV20-1 and TRBJ2-7; 11 bases are shared with TRBD2. Germline-derived CDR1 and CDR2 are DFQATT and SNEGSKA (reference sequence). J gave up 3 bases and V 6 bases, and 4 bases lay outside the gene matches. The CDR3 covers 13 residues. The DNA for the CDR3 is TGCAGTGCCCTCGGGACTAGCGGCTACGAGCAGTACTTC. Translating it yields CSALGTSGYEQYF.

This clonotype was picked up one time. The chain uses TRBV29-1 and TRBJ2-7; perhaps TRBD1 as D (6 bases). CDR1 is SQVTM and CDR2 is ANQGSEA in the germline V gene. Trimming left V 4 bases short and J 2 bases short, with 12 bases between. The CDR3 runs 13 residues. CDR3 DNA: TGCAGCGTTGGGGCAGGGGACCCCTACGAGCAGTACTTC. This codes for CSVGAGDPYEQYF.

Notes on this clonotype: With a much larger clone just one base away, this may be a read error. This chain uses TRBV20-1 with TRBJ2-7, with D perhaps TRBD1 or TRBD2 (5 bases each). There are 13 residues in the CDR3. Germline values: CDR1 DFQATT, CDR2 SNEGSKA (reference sequence). CDR3 amino acids: CSTRADKTAEQYF. The CDR3 DNA reads as TGCAGTACTAGGGCGGACAAGACTGCTGAGCAGTACTTC.

To note about this clonotype: A read error may produce the germline difference seen at one junction end. V and J are TRBV6-1 and TRBJ2-1; TRBD1 is a possible D gene (7 bases). CDR3 length equals 18 residues. Germline lookup yields CDR1 MNHNS and CDR2 SASEGT. The CDR3 protein is CASSLLIGGMTGNNEHFF. CDR3 coding DNA: TGTGCCAGCAGCCTGCTCATTGGGGGGATGACAGGGAACAATGAGCACTTCTTC.

A word on this clonotype: Germline is not matched at one junction end, which may reflect a read error. The chain recombines TRBV4-3 with TRBJ1-2, with D maybe TRBD1 (5 bases). This CDR3 contains 15 residues. The germline V gene has CDR1 LGHNA and CDR2 YSLEER. The CDR3 protein is CASSPLLGGNYVYTF. The DNA of the CDR3 is TGCGCCAGCAGCCCACTCCTGGGGGGGAACTATGTCTACACCTTC.

In this sample, this clonotype turned up many times. The chain couples TRBV11-2 to TRBJ1-1; possible D gene TRBD1, 5 bases. Trimming removed 5 bases at V and 9 bases at J, with 13 bases between. There are 12 residues in the CDR3. The V gene's germline CDR1 is SGHAT and CDR2 FQNNGV. The CDR3 loop reads CASSPGYWQAFF. DNA of the CDR3: TGTGCCAGCAGCCCAGGGTACTGGCAAGCTTTCTTT.

About this clonotype itself: At one end, the junction sequence differs from germline, possibly due to a read error. V and J are TRBV10-3 and TRBJ1-2; D is uncertain. The CDR3 has 13 residues. Per the germline V gene, CDR1 is ENHRY and CDR2 is SYGVKD. CDR3 amino acids: CAVSESWASGYTF. The CDR3 nucleotides read TGTGCCGTCAGTGAGTCGTGGGCCTCTGGCTACACCTTC.

This clonotype was detected ten times or more. The genes are TRBV20-1 and TRBJ1-1, with D possibly being TRBD1 (5 bases). Trimming pared 2 bases from V and 4 bases from J, leaving 11 bases between. In germline, CDR1 is DFQATT, CDR2 SNEGSKA (reference sequence). The CDR3 sequence is 13 residues long. The chain's CDR3 is CSARRAGITEAFF. In nucleotides, the CDR3 is TGCAGTGCTAGAAGGGCAGGGATCACTGAAGCTTTCTTT.